This T cell receptor beta chain was sequenced during a study of shared clonotypes between healthy human individuals. Germline CDR1 reads DFQATT; CDR2 reads SNEGSKA (reference sequence). V lost 5 bases, J lost 15 bases, and 17 bases lay in between. This CDR3 comprises 11 residues. Comment on this clone: Its antigen is unidentified.

Study-wide results and caveats: Sharing across four donors was seen in approximately 5.2% of naive CD4 clonotypes. Rarefaction demonstrated incomplete sorted-subset sequencing despite large depth.

Sorted-subset replicate PCR reactions were performed with about 190 ng DNA, corresponding to about 32,000 T cell genomes. Some clones are missing from TCRdb's copy, which holds only in-frame ones; the method was immunoSEQ multiplex PCR. The sample yields under 850,000 clones, around 93% seen once. Positive CCR7 selection of CD45RO-negative cells yielded the naive CD8 cells, and terminally differentiated effector memory CD45RA+ cells were excluded. This chain links TRBV20-1 with TRBJ2-1; D unclear. The sample was naive CD8+ T cells sorted from blood. The TCR comes from a man aged 25 to 45 in good health. The CDR3 DNA is TGCAGTGCTCGTGTTGGCCACTGGCCGTTCTTC. The encoded protein is CSARVGHWPFF.